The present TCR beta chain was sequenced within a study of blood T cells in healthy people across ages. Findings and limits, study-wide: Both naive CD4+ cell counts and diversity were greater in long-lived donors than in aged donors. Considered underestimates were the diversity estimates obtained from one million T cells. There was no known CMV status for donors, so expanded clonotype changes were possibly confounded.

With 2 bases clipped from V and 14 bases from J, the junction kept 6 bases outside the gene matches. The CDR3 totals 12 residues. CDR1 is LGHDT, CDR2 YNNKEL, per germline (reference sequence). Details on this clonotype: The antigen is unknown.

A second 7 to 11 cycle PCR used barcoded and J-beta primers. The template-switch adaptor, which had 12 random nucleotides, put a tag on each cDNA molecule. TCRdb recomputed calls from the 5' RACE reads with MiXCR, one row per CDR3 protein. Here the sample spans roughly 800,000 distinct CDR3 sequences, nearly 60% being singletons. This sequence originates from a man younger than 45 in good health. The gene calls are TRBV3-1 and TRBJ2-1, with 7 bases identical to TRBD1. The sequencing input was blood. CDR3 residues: CASSQPTGVEFF. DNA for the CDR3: TGTGCCAGCAGCCAACCCACAGGGGTAGAGTTCTTC.